This TCR beta chain stems from a study of T cell repertoires in cytomegalovirus infection. At the level of the study: In public TCR beta signatures, there were indications of both CMV infection and matching HLA type.

This CDR3 contains 15 residues. V gave up 5 bases and J gave up 9 bases, with 20 bases separating them. From germline, CDR1 is SEHNR and CDR2 FQNEAQ (reference sequence). In its sample, this clonotype was seen a few times. As yet, its antigen is unknown. General study findings and limits: The ex vivo response was dominated by HLA-C-restricted CMV-specific TCR beta clonotypes. CMV carriers having the relevant HLA were flagged by cumulative public TCR beta family frequency.

TCRdb re-called the reads with MiXCR, one entry per CDR3 protein. The table shows around 570,000 distinct CDR3 sequences, with about 40% occurring only once. V and J are TRBV7-9 and TRBJ2-1; possibly TRBD2 for D (6 bases). The sample here was cultured PBMCs, taken from culture after CMV antigen stimulation. The clonotype originates from a human donor in good health (CMV status not recorded). Some clones in this sample may be carry-over from other donors' samples. The DNA for the CDR3 is TGTGCCAGCAGCCCCCGGGGCGGGGTACATGGTGAGCAGTTCTTC. Encoded protein: CASSPRGGVHGEQFF.